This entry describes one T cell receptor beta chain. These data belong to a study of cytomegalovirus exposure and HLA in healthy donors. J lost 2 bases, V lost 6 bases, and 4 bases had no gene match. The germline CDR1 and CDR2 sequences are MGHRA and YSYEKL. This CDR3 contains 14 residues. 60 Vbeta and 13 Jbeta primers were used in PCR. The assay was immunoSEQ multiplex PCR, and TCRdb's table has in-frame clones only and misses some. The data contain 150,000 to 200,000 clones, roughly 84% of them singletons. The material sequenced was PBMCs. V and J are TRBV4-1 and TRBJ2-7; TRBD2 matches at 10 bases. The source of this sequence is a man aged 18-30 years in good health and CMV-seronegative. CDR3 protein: CASRVLAGAYEQYF. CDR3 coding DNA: TGCGCCAGCAGAGTCCTAGCGGGGGCCTACGAGCAGTACTTC.